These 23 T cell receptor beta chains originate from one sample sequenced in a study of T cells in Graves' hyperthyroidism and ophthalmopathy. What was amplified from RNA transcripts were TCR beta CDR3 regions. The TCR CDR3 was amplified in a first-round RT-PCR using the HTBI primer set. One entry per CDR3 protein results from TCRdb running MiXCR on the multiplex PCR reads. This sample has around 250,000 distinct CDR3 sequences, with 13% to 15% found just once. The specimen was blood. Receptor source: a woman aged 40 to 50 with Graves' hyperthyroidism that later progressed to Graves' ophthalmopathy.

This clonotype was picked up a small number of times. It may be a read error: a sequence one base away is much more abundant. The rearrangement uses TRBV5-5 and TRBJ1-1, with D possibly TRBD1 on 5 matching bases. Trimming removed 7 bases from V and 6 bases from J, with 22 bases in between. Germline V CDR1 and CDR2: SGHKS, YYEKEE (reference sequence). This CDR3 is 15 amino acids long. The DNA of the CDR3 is TGTGCCAGCTTAGCAGGGTCAATGTTGGTGGCTGAAGCTTTCTTT. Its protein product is CASLAGSMLVAEAFF. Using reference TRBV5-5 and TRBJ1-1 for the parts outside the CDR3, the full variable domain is DAGVTQSPTHLIKTRGQQVTLRCSPISGHKSVSWYQQVLGQGPQFIFQYYEKEERGRGNFPDRFSARQFPNYSSELNVNALLLGDSALYLCASLAGSMLVAEAFFGQGTRLTVV.

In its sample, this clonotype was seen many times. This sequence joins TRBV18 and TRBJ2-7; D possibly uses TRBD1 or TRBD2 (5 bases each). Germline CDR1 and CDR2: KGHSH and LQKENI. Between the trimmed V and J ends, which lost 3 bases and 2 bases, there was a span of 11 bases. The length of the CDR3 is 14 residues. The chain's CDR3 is CASSPRGTAYEQYF. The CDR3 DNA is TGTGCCAGCTCACCCCGGGGCACTGCCTACGAGCAGTACTTC. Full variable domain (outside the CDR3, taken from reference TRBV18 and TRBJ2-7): NAGVMQNPRHLVRRRGQEARLRCSPMKGHSHVYWYRQLPEEGLKFMVYLQKENIIDESGMPKERFSAEFPKEGPSILRIQQVVRGDSAAYFCASSPRGTAYEQYFGPGTRLTVT.

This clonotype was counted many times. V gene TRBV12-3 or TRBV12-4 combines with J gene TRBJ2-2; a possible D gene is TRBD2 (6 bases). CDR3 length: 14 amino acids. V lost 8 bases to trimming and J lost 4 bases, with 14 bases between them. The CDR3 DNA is TGTGCCAGCCAGGCCGGGGAGGTCACCGGGGAGCTGTTTTTT. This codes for CASQAGEVTGELFF.

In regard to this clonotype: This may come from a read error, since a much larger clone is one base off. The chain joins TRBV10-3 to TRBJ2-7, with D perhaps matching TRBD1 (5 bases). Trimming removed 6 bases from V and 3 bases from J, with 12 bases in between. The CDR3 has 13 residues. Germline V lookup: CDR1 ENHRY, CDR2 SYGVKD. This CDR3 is CAISADRFYEQYF. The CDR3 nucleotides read TGTGCCATCAGCGCAGACAGATTCTACGAGCAGTACTTC.

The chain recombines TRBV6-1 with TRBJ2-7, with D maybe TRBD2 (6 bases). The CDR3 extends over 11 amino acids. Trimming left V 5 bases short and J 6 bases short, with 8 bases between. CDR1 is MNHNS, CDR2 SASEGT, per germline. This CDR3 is CASSRGGEQYF. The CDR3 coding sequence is TGTGCCAGCAGTAGGGGAGGCGAGCAGTACTTC.

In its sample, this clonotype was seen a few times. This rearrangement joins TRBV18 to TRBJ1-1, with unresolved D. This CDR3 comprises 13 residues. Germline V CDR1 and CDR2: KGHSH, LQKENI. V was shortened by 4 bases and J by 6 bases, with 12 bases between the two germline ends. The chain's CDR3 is CASSRAMDSEAFF. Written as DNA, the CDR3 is TGTGCCAGCTCACGGGCCATGGACTCTGAAGCTTTCTTT.

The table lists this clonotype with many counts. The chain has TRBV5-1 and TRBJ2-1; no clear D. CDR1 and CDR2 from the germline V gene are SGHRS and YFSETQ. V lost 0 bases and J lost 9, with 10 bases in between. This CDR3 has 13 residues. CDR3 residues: CASSLVVTGEQFF. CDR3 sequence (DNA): TGCGCCAGCAGCTTGGTCGTGACCGGTGAGCAGTTCTTC.

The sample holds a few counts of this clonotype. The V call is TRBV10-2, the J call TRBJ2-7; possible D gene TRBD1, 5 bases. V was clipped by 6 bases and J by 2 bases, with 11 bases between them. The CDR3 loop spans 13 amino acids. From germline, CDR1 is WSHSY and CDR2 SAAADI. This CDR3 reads CASSVDIPYEQYF. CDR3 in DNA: TGCGCCAGCAGCGTGGACATCCCCTACGAGCAGTACTTC.

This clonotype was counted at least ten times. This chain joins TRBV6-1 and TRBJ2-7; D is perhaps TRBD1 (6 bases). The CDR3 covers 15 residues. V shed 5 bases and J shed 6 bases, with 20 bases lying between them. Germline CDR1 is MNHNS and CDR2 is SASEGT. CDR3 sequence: CASSYRASPATEQYF. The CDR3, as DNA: TGTGCCAGCAGTTACAGGGCTAGCCCAGCCACCGAGCAGTACTTC.

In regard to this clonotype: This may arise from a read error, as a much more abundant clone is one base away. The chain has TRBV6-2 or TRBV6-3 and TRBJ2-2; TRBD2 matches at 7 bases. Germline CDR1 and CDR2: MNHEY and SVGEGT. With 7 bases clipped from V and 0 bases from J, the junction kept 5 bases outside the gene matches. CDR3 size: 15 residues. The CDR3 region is CASTGGKSNTGELFF. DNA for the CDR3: TGTGCCAGCACCGGGGGGAAATCGAACACCGGGGAGCTGTTTTTT.

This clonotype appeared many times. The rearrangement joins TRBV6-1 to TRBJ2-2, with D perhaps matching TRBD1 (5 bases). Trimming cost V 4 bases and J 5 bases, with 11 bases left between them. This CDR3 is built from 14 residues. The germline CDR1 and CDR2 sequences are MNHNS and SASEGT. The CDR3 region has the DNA TGTGCCAGCAGTGTTGAGACAGAGACCGGGGAGCTGTTTTTT. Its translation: CASSVETETGELFF.

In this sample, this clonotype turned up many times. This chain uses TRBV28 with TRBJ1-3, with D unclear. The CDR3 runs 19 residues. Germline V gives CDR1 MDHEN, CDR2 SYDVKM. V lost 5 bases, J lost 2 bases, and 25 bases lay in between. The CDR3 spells CASSRDYFFGRDAGNTIYF. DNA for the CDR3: TGTGCCAGCAGTCGCGACTACTTTTTCGGACGCGATGCTGGAAACACCATATATTTT.

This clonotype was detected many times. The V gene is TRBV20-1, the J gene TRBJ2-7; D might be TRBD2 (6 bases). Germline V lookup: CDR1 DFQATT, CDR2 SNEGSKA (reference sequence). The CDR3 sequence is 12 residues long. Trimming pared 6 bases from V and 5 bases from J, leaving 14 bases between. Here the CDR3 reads CSAIREEDEQYF. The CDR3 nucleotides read TGCAGTGCCATTAGGGAGGAAGACGAGCAGTACTTC.

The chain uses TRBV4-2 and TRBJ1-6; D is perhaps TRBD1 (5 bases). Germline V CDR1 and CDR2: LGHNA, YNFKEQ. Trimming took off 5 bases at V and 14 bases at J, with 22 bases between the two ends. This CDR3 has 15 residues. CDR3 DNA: TGTGCCAGCAGCTCGCCCGGGACCGGTCTTGGGGCCCTCCACTTT. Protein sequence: CASSSPGTGLGALHF.

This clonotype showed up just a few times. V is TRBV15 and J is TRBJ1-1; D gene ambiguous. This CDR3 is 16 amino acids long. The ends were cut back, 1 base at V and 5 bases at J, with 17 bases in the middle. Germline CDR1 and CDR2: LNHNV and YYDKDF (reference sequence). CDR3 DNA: TGTGCCACCAGCAGAGGTGGAGGTGGGGTCCTGACTGAAGCTTTCTTT. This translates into CATSRGGGGVLTEAFF.

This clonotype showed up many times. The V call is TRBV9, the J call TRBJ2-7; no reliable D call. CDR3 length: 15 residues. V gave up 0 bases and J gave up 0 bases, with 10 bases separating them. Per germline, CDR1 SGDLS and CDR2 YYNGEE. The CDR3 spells CASSVAAHPSYEQYF. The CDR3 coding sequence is TGTGCCAGCAGCGTAGCTGCACATCCCTCCTACGAGCAGTACTTC.

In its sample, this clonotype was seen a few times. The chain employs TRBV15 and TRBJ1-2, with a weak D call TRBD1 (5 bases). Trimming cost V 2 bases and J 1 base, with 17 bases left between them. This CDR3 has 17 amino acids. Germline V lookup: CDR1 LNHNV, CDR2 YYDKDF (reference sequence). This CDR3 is CATSRSTAADVNYGYTF. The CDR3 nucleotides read TGTGCCACCAGCAGATCGACAGCAGCCGATGTTAACTATGGCTACACCTTC.

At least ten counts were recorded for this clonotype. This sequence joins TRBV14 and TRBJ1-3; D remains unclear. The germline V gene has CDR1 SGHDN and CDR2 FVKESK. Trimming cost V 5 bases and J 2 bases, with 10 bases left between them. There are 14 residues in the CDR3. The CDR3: CASSSLEPGNTIYF. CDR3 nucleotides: TGTGCCAGCAGCTCTTTGGAGCCTGGAAACACCATATATTTT.

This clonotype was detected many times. Written as DNA, the CDR3 is TGTGCCAGCAGCTTAGCGGGAGGGGATTTTGTTGCAGATACGCAGTATTTT. Amino acids: CASSLAGGDFVADTQYF. The J gene is TRBJ2-3, the V gene TRBV7-3; TRBD2 agrees at 9 bases. Germline CDR1 SGHTA, CDR2 FQGTGA. The CDR3 is made up of 17 amino acids. V lost 2 bases, J lost 4 bases, and 10 bases stayed unmatched.

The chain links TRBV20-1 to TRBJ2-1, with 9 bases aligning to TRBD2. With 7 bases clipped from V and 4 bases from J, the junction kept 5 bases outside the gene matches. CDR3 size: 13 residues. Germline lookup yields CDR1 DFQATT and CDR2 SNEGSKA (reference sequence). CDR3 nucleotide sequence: TGCAGTGGGATGGCGGGAGGGTACAATGAGCAGTTCTTC. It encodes CSGMAGGYNEQFF.

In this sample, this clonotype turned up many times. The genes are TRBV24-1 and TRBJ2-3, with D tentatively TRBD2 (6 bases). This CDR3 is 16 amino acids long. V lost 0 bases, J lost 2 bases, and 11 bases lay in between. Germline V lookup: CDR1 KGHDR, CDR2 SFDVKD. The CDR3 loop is CATSDLAGGSTDTQYF. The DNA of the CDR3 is TGTGCCACCAGTGATTTGGCCGGAGGGTCCACAGATACGCAGTATTTT.

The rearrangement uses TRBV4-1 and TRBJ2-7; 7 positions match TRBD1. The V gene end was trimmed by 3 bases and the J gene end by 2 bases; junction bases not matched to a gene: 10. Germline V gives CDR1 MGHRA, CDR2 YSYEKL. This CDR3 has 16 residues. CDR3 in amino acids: CASSQAPGQITYEQYF. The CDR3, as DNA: TGCGCCAGCAGCCAGGCTCCGGGACAGATTACCTACGAGCAGTACTTC.

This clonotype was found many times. This CDR3 reads CASSDSGGGEWRAFF. CDR3 bases: TGTGCCAGCAGCGACAGTGGGGGGGGGGAATGGAGAGCTTTCTTT. The chain is built from TRBV7-9 and TRBJ1-1; the D gene is possibly TRBD1 (5 bases). Germline V CDR1 and CDR2: SEHNR, FQNEAQ (reference sequence). The CDR3 has 15 amino acids. V was clipped by 5 bases and J by 10 bases, with 23 bases between them. Drawing the rest from reference TRBV7-9 and TRBJ1-1, the complete variable domain is DTGVSQNPRHKITKRGQNVTFRCDPISEHNRLYWYRQTLGQGPEFLTYFQNEAQLEKSRLLSDRFSAERPKGSFSTLEIQRTEQGDSAMYLCASSDSGGGEWRAFFGQGTRLTVV.